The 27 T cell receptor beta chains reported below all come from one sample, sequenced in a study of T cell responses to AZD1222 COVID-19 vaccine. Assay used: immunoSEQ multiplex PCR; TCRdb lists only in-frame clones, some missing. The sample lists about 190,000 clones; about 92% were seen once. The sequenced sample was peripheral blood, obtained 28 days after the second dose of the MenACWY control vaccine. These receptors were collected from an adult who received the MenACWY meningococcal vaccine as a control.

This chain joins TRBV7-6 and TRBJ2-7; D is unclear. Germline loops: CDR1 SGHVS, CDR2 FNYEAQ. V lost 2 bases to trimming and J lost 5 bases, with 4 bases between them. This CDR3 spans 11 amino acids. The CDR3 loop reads CASSLNHEQYF. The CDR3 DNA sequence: TGTGCCAGCAGCTTAAACCACGAGCAGTACTTC.

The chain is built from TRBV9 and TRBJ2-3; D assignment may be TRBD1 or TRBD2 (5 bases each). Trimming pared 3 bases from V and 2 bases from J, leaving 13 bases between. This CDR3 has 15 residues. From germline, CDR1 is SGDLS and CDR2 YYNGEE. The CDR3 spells CASSALGVNTDTQYF. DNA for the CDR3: TGTGCCAGCAGCGCCCTGGGGGTAAACACAGATACGCAGTATTTT.

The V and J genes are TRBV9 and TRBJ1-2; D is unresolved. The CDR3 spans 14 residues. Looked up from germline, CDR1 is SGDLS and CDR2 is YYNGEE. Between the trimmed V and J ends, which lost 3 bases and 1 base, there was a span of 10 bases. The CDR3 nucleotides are TGTGCCAGCAGCGCCCGGGCTCTTAACTATGGCTACACCTTC. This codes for CASSARALNYGYTF.

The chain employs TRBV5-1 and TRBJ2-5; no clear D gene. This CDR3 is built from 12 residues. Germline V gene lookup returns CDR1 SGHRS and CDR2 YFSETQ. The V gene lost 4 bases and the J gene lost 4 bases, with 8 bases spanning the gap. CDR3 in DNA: TGCGCCAGCAGCCCGGACGGAGAGACCCAGTACTTC. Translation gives CASSPDGETQYF.

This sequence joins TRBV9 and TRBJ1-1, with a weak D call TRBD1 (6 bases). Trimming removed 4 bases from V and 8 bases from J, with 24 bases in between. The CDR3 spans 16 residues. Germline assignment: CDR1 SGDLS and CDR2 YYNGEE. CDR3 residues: CASSRGGDLRVAEAFF. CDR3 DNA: TGTGCCAGCAGCCGAGGGGGGGACCTAAGGGTGGCCGAAGCTTTCTTT.

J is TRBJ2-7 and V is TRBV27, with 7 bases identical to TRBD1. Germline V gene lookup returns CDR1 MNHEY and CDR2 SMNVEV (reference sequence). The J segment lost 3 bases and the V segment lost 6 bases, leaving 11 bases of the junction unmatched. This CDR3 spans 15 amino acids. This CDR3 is CASSYRGQAGYEQYF. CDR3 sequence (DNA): TGTGCCAGCAGCTACAGGGGCCAAGCTGGCTACGAGCAGTACTTC.

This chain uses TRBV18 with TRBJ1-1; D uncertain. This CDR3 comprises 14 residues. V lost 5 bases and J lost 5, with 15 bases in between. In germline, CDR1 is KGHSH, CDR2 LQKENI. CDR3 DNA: TGTGCCAGCTCAGACGCCCCAAGCGGGACTGAAGCTTTCTTT. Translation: CASSDAPSGTEAFF.

This CDR3 is CASSPGQNYGYTF. DNA of the CDR3: TGTGCCAGCAGCCCAGGACAGAACTATGGCTACACCTTC. The rearrangement joins TRBV27 to TRBJ1-2; D possibly corresponds to TRBD1 (6 bases). The germline V gene has CDR1 MNHEY and CDR2 SMNVEV (reference sequence). The V end was cut by 6 bases, the J end by 2 bases, with 10 bases between. CDR3 length: 13 residues.

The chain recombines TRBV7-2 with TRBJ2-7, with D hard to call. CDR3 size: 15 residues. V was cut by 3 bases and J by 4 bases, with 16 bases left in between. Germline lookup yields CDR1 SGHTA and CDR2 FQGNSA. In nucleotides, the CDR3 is TGTGCCAGCAGCTTGGCGCGGACGGCTAGATACGAGCAGTACTTC. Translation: CASSLARTARYEQYF.

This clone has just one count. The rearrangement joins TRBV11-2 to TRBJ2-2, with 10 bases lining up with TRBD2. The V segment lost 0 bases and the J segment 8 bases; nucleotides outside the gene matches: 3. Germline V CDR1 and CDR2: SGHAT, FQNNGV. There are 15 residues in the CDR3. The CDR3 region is CASSLELAGAGELFF. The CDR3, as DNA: TGTGCCAGCAGCTTAGAGCTAGCGGGAGCTGGGGAGCTGTTTTTT.

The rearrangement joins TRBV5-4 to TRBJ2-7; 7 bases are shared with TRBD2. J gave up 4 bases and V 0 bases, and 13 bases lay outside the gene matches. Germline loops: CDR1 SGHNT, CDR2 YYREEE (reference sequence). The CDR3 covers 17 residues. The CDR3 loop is CASSLVSRAGRRYEQYF. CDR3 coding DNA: TGTGCCAGCAGCTTGGTCTCCCGAGCGGGAAGGCGGTACGAGCAGTACTTC.

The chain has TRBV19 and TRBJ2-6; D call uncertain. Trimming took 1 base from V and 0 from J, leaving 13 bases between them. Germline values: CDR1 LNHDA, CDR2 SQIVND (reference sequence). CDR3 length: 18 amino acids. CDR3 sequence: CASSIGGIGLSGANVLTF. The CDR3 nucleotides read TGTGCCAGTAGTATAGGTGGCATCGGGCTCTCTGGGGCCAACGTCCTGACTTTC.

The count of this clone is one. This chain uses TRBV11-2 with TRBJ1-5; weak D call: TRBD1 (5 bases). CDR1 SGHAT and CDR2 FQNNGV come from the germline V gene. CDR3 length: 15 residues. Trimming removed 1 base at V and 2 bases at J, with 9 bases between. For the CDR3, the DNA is TGTGCCAGCAGCTTAGGAGACAGTCGCAATCAGCCCCAGCATTTT. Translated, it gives CASSLGDSRNQPQHF. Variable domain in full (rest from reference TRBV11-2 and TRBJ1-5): EAGVAQSPRYKIIEKRQSVAFWCNPISGHATLYWYQQILGQGPKLLIQFQNNGVVDDSQLPKDRFSAERLKGVDSTLKIQPAKLEDSAVYLCASSLGDSRNQPQHFGDGTRLSIL.

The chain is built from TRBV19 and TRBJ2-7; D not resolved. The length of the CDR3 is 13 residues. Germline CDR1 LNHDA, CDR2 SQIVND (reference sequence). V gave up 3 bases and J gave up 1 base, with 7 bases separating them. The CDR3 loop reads CASSIARSYEQYF. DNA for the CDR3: TGTGCCAGTAGTATCGCCAGGTCCTACGAGCAGTACTTC.

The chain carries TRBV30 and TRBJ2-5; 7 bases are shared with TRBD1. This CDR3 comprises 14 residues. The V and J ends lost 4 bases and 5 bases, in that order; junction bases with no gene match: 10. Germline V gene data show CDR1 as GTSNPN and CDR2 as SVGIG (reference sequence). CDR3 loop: CAWKSIKGGETQYF. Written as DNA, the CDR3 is TGTGCCTGGAAAAGCATCAAAGGGGGCGAGACCCAGTACTTC.

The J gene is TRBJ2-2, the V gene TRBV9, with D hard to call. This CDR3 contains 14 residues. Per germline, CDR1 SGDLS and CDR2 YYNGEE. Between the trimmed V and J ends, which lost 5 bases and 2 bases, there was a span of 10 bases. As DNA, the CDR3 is TGTGCCAGCAGATCCGTTTCCAACACCGGGGAGCTGTTTTTT. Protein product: CASRSVSNTGELFF.

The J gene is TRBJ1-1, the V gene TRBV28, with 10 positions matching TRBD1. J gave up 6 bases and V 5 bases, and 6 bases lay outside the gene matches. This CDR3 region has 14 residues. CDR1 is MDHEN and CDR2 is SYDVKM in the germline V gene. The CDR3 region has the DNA TGTGCCAGCAGTAAGACAGGGGGCAACGCTGAAGCTTTCTTT. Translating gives CASSKTGGNAEAFF.

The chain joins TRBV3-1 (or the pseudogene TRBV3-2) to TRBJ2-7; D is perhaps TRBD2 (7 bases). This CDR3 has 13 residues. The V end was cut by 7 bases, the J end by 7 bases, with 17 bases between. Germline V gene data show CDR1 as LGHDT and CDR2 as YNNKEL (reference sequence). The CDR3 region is CASMGGPTNEQYF. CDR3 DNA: TGTGCCAGCATGGGGGGGCCCACGAATGAGCAGTACTTC.

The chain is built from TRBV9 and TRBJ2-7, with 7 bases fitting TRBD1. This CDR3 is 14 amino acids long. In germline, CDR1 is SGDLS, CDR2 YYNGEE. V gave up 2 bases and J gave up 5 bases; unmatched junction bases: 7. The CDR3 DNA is TGTGCCAGCAGCGTCCGGACAGGCGTCGACGAGCAGTACTTC. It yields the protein CASSVRTGVDEQYF.

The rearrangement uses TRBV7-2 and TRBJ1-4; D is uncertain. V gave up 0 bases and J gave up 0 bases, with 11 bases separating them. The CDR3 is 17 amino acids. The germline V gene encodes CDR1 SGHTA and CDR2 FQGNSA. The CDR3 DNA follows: TGTGCCAGCAGCTTAGCGGGCCGAATAGCAACTAATGAAAAACTGTTTTTT. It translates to CASSLAGRIATNEKLFF.

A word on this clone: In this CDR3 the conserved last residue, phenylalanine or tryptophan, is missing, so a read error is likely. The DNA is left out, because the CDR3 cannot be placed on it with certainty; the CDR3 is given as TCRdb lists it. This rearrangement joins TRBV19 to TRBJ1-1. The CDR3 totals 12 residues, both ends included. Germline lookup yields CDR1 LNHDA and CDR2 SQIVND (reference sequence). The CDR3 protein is CASSPLAGPGFY.

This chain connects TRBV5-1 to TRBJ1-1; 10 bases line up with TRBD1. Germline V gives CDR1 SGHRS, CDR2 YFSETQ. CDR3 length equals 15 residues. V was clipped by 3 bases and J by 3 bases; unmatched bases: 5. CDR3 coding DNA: TGCGCCAGCAGCTCTAGGGACAGGGGAGACACTGAAGCTTTCTTT. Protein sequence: CASSSRDRGDTEAFF.

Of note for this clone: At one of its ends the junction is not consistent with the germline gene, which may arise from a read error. The CDR3 loop is CASSPDRVPGGLYF. The CDR3 bases are TGTGCCAGCTCTCCTGACAGGGTGCCGGGGGGCCTTTATTTC. V and J are TRBV18 and TRBJ2-7; D possibly matches TRBD1 or TRBD2 (7 bases each). The CDR3 loop spans 14 amino acids. Looked up from germline, CDR1 is KGHSH and CDR2 is LQKENI.

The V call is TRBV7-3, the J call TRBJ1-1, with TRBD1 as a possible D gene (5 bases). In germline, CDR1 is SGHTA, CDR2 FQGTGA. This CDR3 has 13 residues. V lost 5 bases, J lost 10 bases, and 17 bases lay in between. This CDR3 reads CASSLGGGSGAFF. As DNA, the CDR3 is TGTGCCAGCAGCCTTGGTGGGGGGTCAGGAGCTTTCTTT.

The DNA for the CDR3 is TGTGCCAGCACCCCCTCCCCCATCCGCTACGAGCAGTACTTC. Its protein product is CASTPSPIRYEQYF. This chain joins TRBV28 and TRBJ2-7; D not certain. The CDR3 totals 14 residues. Trimming took 7 bases from V and 3 from J, leaving 16 bases between them. Germline V gene lookup returns CDR1 MDHEN and CDR2 SYDVKM.

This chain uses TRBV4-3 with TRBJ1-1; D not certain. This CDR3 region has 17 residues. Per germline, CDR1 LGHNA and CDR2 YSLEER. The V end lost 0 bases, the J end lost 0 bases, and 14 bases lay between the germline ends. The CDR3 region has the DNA TGCGCCAGCAGCCAAGATTGGGGAAGGCAGGTGAACACTGAAGCTTTCTTT. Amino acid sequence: CASSQDWGRQVNTEAFF.

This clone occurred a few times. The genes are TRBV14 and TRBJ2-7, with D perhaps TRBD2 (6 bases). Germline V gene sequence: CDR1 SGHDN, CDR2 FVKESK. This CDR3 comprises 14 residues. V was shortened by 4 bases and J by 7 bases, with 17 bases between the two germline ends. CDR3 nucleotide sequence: TGTGCCAGCAGCCGCGCGGGACTCCTTGGGGAGCAGTACTTC. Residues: CASSRAGLLGEQYF. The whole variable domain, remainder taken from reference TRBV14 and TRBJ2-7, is EAGVTQFPSHSVIEKGQTVTLRCDPISGHDNLYWYRRVMGKEIKFLLHFVKESKQDESGMPNNRFLAERTGGTYSTLKVQPAELEDSGVYFCASSRAGLLGEQYFGPGTRLTVT.